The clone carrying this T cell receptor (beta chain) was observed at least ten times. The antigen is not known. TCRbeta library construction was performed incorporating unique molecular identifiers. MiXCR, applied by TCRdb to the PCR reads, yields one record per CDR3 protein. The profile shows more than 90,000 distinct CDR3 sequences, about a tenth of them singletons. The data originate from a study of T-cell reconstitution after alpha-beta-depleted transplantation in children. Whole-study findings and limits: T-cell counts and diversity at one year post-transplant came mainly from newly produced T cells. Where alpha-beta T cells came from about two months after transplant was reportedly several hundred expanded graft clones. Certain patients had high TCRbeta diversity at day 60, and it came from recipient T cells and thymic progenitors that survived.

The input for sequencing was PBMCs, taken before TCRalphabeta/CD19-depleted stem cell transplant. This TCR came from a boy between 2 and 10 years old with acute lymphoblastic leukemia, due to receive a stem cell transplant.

CDR3 residues: CASNRRRSGHYNEQFF. The CDR3 region has the DNA TGTGCCAGCAACCGAAGGCGTAGCGGGCACTACAATGAGCAGTTCTTC. The genes are TRBV7-9 and TRBJ2-1; TRBD2 matches 7 bases. Unmatched junction bases numbered 12, after V lost 7 bases and J lost 3 bases. Germline V lookup: CDR1 SEHNR, CDR2 FQNEAQ (reference sequence). The CDR3 contains 16 residues.